Listed below are T cell receptor beta chains from one sample, sequenced in a study of spatial heterogeneity in lung cancer. MiXCR, applied by TCRdb to the 5' RACE reads, yields one record per CDR3 protein. The sample lists tens of thousands of distinct CDR3 sequences, about 20% occurring once. Sequenced here: PBMCs, sampled at surgery. The receptors were gathered from a male donor with early-stage non-small cell lung cancer. Both conserved end residues are part of each CDR3. The size of a clone is reported for some rows only, either as once, few or many, or as a class for expanded clones.

TRBJ2-3 | few | TRBV20-1 | CSAHGDTQYF
TRBJ2-1 | - | TRBV7-9 | CASSLAGTGVYNEQFF
TRBJ2-6 | - | TRBV5-1 | CASSLALGNSGANVLTF
TRBJ2-2 | - | TRBV29-1 | CSVDGGSDTGELFF
TRBJ2-7 | few | TRBV20-1 | CSATAGLAHEQYF
TRBJ2-5 | many | TRBV11-2 | CASSTGTWEETQYF
TRBJ1-6 | few | TRBV4-1 | CASSQVHDSPLHF
TRBJ2-7 | - | TRBV28 | CASSLEREHHEQYF
TRBJ2-7 | few | TRBV15 | CATSKDRDYSYEQYF
TRBJ2-7 | few | TRBV6-6 | CASSTSTNPIKQYF
TRBJ1-1 | few | TRBV6-6 | CASTHTENTEAFF
TRBJ2-1 | - | TRBV28 | CASSRTTGEQFF
TRBJ2-5 | once | TRBV20-1 | CSARGWLAEETQYF
TRBJ2-3 | few | TRBV7-8 | CASSGPGQGASDTQYF
TRBJ2-6 | once | TRBV4-3 | CASSQGIPGPHSGANVLTF
TRBJ1-1 | few | TRBV27 | CASRDRPPKDTEAFF
TRBJ2-1 | many | TRBV11-3 | CASPEVVSGTYQPLLHNEQFF
TRBJ1-1 | few | TRBV7-6 | CASSLSPGQTEAFF
TRBJ2-1 | - | TRBV7-7 | CASSIDGSSYNEQFF
TRBJ2-2 | few | TRBV7-2 | CASSLGPRGGTGELFF
TRBJ2-5 | few | TRBV15 | CATSSWGGGETQYF
TRBJ1-3 | - | TRBV2 | CASSELGNTIYF
TRBJ2-6 | - | TRBV20-1 | CSASRDSSGANVLTF
TRBJ1-2 | - | TRBV5-1 | CASSLDAGTDRRGYTF
TRBJ1-5 | few | TRBV30 | CAWTGKNNQPQHF
TRBJ2-1 | - | TRBV5-1 | CASSLSGARDYEQFF
TRBJ1-1 | - | TRBV5-6 | CASTRAETRLNTEAFF
TRBJ1-3 | many | TRBV5-1 | CASSRTGDGNTIYF
TRBJ2-5 | - | TRBV3-1 | CASSRFDPRSETQYF
TRBJ2-1 | many | TRBV24-1 | CATSDLWNEQFF
TRBJ2-5 | - | TRBV6-2/TRBV6-3 | CASSAHPETQYF
TRBJ2-7 | many | TRBV28 | CASSPLPGGPHEQYF
TRBJ1-2 | few | TRBV7-2 | CASSMRQVINYGYTF
TRBJ2-5 | many | TRBV4-1 | CASSQGDSGGETQYF
TRBJ2-4 | once | TRBV20-1 | CSARDLQGTENIQYF
TRBJ2-7 | few | TRBV28 | CASSLAQVGQYF
TRBJ1-3 | - | TRBV20-1 | CSASRGAGNTIYF
TRBJ1-4 | - | TRBV29-1 | CSVGWHGYEKLFF
TRBJ2-6 | many | TRBV10-3 | CAISERRSGANVLTF
TRBJ2-5 | few | TRBV28 | CASSLPQETQYF
TRBJ2-1 | many | TRBV7-9 | CASSLVTSGSDEQFF
TRBJ1-4 | - | TRBV7-9 | CASSLKTGDGEKLFF